This TCR beta chain originates from a study of blood T cell repertoires in COVID-19. Those enrolled, adults aged roughly 18 to 90 years, came from 24 US areas. Participants were placed into cohorts based on the clinical history they reported. This clone was observed a single time. With 3 bases clipped from V and 4 bases from J, the junction kept 0 bases outside the gene matches. The CDR3 totals 14 residues. The germline V gene has CDR1 SGDLS and CDR2 YYNGEE. The assay was immunoSEQ multiplex PCR, and TCRdb's table has in-frame clones only and misses some. This table holds fewer than 250,000 clones, 70% to 90% found once.

This TCR came from a woman between 35 and 50 years old with acute COVID-19. Material for sequencing was PBMCs or T cells enriched from blood (not recorded which). The chain has TRBV9 and TRBJ2-2, with TRBD2 matching 10 bases. In DNA, the CDR3 is TGTGCCAGCAGCGCTAGCGGGAGCACCGGGGAGCTGTTTTTT. Translation gives CASSASGSTGELFF.